The table lists the clone carrying this TCR beta chain with a few counts. Profiling relied on immunoSEQ multiplex PCR, and the TCRdb table lists in-frame clones only, not all of them. This table holds 12,000 or so clones, 84% found once. The sample originates from a study of PD-1 blockade in classical Hodgkin lymphoma. Germline CDR1 is SEHNR and CDR2 is FQNEAQ (reference sequence). This CDR3 spans 14 amino acids. The V and J ends lost 1 base and 2 bases, in that order; junction bases with no gene match: 1. There was relapse after autologous stem cell transplantation in every patient, and there was variation in brentuximab vedotin exposure. After PBMCs were thawed, their CD8+ T cells were isolated by magnetic negative selection.

This receptor was obtained from a human donor with classical Hodgkin lymphoma. The sequencing used CD8+ T cells from blood, collected at baseline. V is TRBV7-9 and J is TRBJ1-2; the match to TRBD1 covers 7 bases. CDR3 residues: CASSLVQGNYGYTF. The CDR3 region has the DNA TGTGCCAGCAGCTTAGTACAGGGGAACTATGGCTACACCTTC. Full variable domain (outside the CDR3, taken from reference TRBV7-9 and TRBJ1-2): DTGVSQNPRHKITKRGQNVTFRCDPISEHNRLYWYRQTLGQGPEFLTYFQNEAQLEKSRLLSDRFSAERPKGSFSTLEIQRTEQGDSAMYLCASSLVQGNYGYTFGSGTRLTVV.